Included here is one T cell receptor (beta chain) sequence, with context. The antigen is undetermined. Normal lung was taken at the farthest possible site, at least 3 cm from tumour. Template was genomic DNA from frozen, unsorted single-cell suspensions. V was clipped by 1 base and J by 1 base, with 14 bases between them. Germline V gene sequence: CDR1 LGHNT, CDR2 FRNRAP. CDR3 length: 17 amino acids. This sample is drawn from a study of immune cell composition in non-small cell lung cancer. Study-level information: Lung adenocarcinoma or squamous carcinoma made up most tumours.

Study conclusions and caveats: Tumour-associated clones >0.5% occurred in approximately 32% of adenocarcinomas, less than 80% of squamous.

Libraries were prepared by immunoSEQ multiplex PCR; TCRdb keeps only in-frame clonotypes and omits some of them. The sample records several thousand clones, 70% to 75% being singletons. The chain has TRBV12-5 and TRBJ2-1; D is perhaps TRBD2 (5 bases). The receptor's source is a human donor with non-small cell lung cancer. Sequences were obtained from non-adjacent lung tissue. DNA of the CDR3: TGTGCTAGTGGTTTGGGAGGGCTTAGAGCTTCCTACAATGAGCAGTTCTTC. It codes for CASGLGGLRASYNEQFF. Based on the CDR3 plus reference TRBV12-5 and TRBJ2-1, the full variable domain is DARVTQTPRHKVTEMGQEVTMRCQPILGHNTVFWYRQTMMQGLELLAYFRNRAPLDDSGMPKDRFSAEMPDATLATLKIQPSEPRDSAVYFCASGLGGLRASYNEQFFGPGTRLTVL.